This section outlines one T cell receptor (beta chain) sequence together with its context. Assay: immunoSEQ multiplex PCR; the TCRdb copy retains only in-frame clones and omits some. The sample consists of fewer than 45,000 clones, about four fifths of them appearing once. This entry belongs to a study of PD-L1 blockade in urothelial cancer. V dropped 5 bases and J dropped 0 bases, with 13 bases sitting between them. Germline V gives CDR1 MNHEY, CDR2 SMNVEV (reference sequence). This CDR3 has 15 amino acids. Time point specified: pretreatment peripheral blood. The specimen comprised PBMCs, sampled around atezolizumab (anti-PD-L1) treatment. This clonotype was sampled from a man in his sixties with urothelial cancer. The rearrangement links TRBV27 to TRBJ1-1; perhaps TRBD1 as D (6 bases). The CDR3 nucleotides are TGTGCCAGCAGTGCGAGCAGGGACATGAACACTGAAGCTTTCTTT. Translated, it gives CASSASRDMNTEAFF.